These 10 T cell receptor beta chains originate from one sample sequenced in a study of blood T cell repertoires in COVID-19. Profiled with immunoSEQ multiplex PCR; TCRdb holds only in-frame clones, not every one. This sample yields approximately 150,000 clones, of which approximately 86% are seen a single time; approximately 4.1% belongs to the top ten. The sequencing input was peripheral blood. Source of these receptors: an older woman who had recovered from COVID-19.

This clone was seen only a few times. This chain uses TRBV7-2 with TRBJ2-5; no firm D call. Trimming left V 10 bases short and J 7 bases short, with 16 bases between. The CDR3 sequence is 12 residues long. The V gene's germline CDR1 is SGHTA and CDR2 FQGNSA. Here the CDR3 DNA reads TGTGCCACCCGACCGAATACGGGGACCCAGTACTTC. Its protein product is CATRPNTGTQYF. The full variable domain, completed using reference TRBV7-2 and TRBJ2-5, is GAGVSQSPSNKVTEKGKDVELRCDPISGHTALYWYRQSLGQGLEFLIYFQGNSAPDKSGLPSDRFSAERTGGSVSTLTIQRTQQEDSAVYLCATRPNTGTQYFGPGTRLLVL.

This rearrangement joins TRBV5-1 to TRBJ2-7; D is possibly TRBD1 (6 bases). The CDR3 sequence is 13 residues long. CDR1 and CDR2 from the germline V gene are SGHRS and YFSETQ. Between the trimmed V and J ends, which lost 3 bases and 2 bases, there was a span of 9 bases. The CDR3 bases are TGCGCCAGCAGCTACGGACAGACCTACGAGCAGTACTTC. Translating it yields CASSYGQTYEQYF.

The chain combines TRBV28 with TRBJ2-7; 7 bases match TRBD1. The J segment lost 2 bases and the V segment lost 11 bases, leaving 3 bases of the junction unmatched. Germline-derived CDR1 and CDR2 are MDHEN and SYDVKM. The CDR3 runs to 11 residues. The CDR3 DNA follows: TGTGCCGGACAGGAAACCTACGAGCAGTACTTC. This encodes CAGQETYEQYF.

This clone has more than one count but fewer than ten. The rearrangement uses TRBV14 and TRBJ1-1; 9 positions agree with TRBD1. Germline-derived CDR1 and CDR2 are SGHDN and FVKESK. J gave up 4 bases and V 4 bases, and 4 bases lay outside the gene matches. The CDR3 has 14 residues. This chain's CDR3 is CASSPQGASTEAFF. DNA for the CDR3: TGTGCCAGCAGCCCACAGGGGGCCAGCACTGAAGCTTTCTTT.

CDR3 sequence: CAISEGGETQYF. The CDR3 DNA reads as TGTGCCATCAGTGAAGGGGGAGAGACCCAGTACTTC. The chain is built from TRBV10-3 and TRBJ2-5, with D maybe TRBD1 (6 bases). Germline V gene sequence: CDR1 ENHRY, CDR2 SYGVKD. The V gene lost 3 bases and the J gene lost 4 bases, with 6 bases spanning the gap. This CDR3 contains 12 residues.

This clone was detected only a few times. V usage is TRBV7-9 and J usage is TRBJ1-2; 8 positions agree with TRBD1. CDR3 size: 13 residues. CDR1 and CDR2 (germline): SEHNR, FQNEAQ (reference sequence). Germline trimming cut 7 bases from V and 7 bases from J; bases unmatched to any gene: 8. The CDR3 DNA reads TGTGCCAGCACCCGCCGGACAGGGCTTGGCTACACCTTC. Encoded protein: CASTRRTGLGYTF.

This rearrangement joins TRBV18 to TRBJ2-5; possibly TRBD2 for D (6 bases). Between the trimmed V and J ends, which lost 4 bases and 0 bases, there was a span of 18 bases. The CDR3 covers 17 residues. CDR1 and CDR2 from the germline V gene are KGHSH and LQKENI. This CDR3 is CASSRPGGGAHQETQYF. DNA for the CDR3: TGTGCCAGCTCACGGCCCGGCGGCGGGGCCCACCAAGAGACCCAGTACTTC.

This clone was seen a handful of times. The chain is built from TRBV2 and TRBJ2-2; D not resolved. Trimming pared 5 bases from V and 0 bases from J, leaving 7 bases between. The CDR3 has 14 residues. Germline values: CDR1 SNHLY, CDR2 FYNNEI. In DNA form, the CDR3 reads TGTGCCAGCAGTTACAGCTCGAACACCGGGGAGCTGTTTTTT. Protein sequence: CASSYSSNTGELFF. The whole variable domain, filled in from reference TRBV2 and TRBJ2-2, reads EPEVTQTPSHQVTQMGQEVILRCVPISNHLYFYWYRQILGQKVEFLVSFYNNEISEKSEIFDDQFSVERPDGSNFTLKIRSTKLEDSAMYFCASSYSSNTGELFFGEGSRLTVL.

V usage is TRBV9 and J usage is TRBJ2-2; D is uncertain. V was pared by 6 bases and J by 7 bases, with 7 bases between. The V gene's germline CDR1 is SGDLS and CDR2 YYNGEE. CDR3 size: 11 residues. In DNA form, the CDR3 reads TGTGCCAGCACCCCCGGCGGGGAGCTGTTTTTT. This encodes CASTPGGELFF.

The chain employs TRBV27 and TRBJ1-5, with TRBD1 as a possible D gene (5 bases). The CDR3 runs to 16 residues. In germline, CDR1 is MNHEY, CDR2 SMNVEV (reference sequence). V lost 0 bases and J lost 4, with 13 bases in between. The CDR3 sequence: CASSLSGRAGNQPQHF. The CDR3 DNA reads TGTGCCAGCAGTTTATCGGGTAGGGCAGGGAATCAGCCCCAGCATTTT.